This TCR beta chain was captured in a study of shared clonotypes between healthy human individuals. About the study: Those who served as donors were two women and three men between the ages of 18 and 49.

TCRdb keeps only in-frame clones here, not all; method: immunoSEQ multiplex PCR. The table has 600,000 to 750,000 clones, around 77% seen once. The CDR3 spans 13 residues. V gave up 5 bases and J gave up 5 bases; unmatched junction bases: 3. Germline values: CDR1 LNHDA, CDR2 SQIVND (reference sequence). The sequence was obtained from a woman aged 30 to 39 in good health. V is TRBV19 and J is TRBJ2-1, with TRBD1 matching 7 bases. Sequencing input: memory CD4+ T cells sorted from blood. Subset reported: CD45RA-negative fraction. For the CDR3, the DNA is TGTGCCAGTAGTGCGACAGGGCACAATGAGCAGTTCTTC. Its translation: CASSATGHNEQFF.